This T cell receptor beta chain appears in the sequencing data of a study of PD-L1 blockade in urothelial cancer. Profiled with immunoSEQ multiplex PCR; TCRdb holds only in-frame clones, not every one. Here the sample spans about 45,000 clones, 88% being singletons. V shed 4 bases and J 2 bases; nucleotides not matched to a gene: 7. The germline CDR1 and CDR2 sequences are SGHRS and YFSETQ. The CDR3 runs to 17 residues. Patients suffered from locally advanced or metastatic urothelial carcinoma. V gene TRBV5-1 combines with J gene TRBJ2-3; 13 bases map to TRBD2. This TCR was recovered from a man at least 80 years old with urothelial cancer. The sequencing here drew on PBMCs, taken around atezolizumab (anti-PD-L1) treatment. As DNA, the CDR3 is TGCGCCAGCAGCAGCGGGACTAGCGGGGCCCCCACAGATACGCAGTATTTT. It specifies CASSSGTSGAPTDTQYF.